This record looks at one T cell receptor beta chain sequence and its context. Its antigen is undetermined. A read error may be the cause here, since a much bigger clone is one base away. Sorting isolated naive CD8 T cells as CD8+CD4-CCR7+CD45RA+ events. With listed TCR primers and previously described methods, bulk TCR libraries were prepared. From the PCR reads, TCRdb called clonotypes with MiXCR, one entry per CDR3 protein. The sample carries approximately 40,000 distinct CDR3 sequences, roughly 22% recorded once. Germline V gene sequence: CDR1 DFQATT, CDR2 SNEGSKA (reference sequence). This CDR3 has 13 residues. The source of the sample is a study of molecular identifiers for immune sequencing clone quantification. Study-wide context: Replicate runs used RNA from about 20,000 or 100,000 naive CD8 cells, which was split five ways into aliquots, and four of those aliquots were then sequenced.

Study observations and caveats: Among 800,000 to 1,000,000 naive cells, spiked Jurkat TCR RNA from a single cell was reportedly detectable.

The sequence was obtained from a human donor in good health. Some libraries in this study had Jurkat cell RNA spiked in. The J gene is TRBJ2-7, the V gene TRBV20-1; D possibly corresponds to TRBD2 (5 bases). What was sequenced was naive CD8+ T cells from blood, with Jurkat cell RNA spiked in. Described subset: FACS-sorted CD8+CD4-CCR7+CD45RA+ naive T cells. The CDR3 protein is CCAPGGGSYEQYF. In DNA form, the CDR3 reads TGCTGTGCCCCAGGCGGCGGGTCCTACGAGCAGTACTTC.